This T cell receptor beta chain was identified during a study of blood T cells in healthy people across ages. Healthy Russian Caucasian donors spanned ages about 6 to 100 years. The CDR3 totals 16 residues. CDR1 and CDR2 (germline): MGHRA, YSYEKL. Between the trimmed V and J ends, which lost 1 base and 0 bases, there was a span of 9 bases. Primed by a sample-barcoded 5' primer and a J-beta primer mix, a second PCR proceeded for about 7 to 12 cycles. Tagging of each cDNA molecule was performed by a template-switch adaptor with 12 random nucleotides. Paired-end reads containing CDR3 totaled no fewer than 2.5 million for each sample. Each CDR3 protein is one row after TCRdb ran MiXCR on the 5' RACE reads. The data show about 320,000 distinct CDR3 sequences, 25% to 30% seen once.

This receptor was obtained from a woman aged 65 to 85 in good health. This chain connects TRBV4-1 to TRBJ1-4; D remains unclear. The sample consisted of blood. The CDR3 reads CASSQGRAATNEKLFF. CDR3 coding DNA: TGCGCCAGCAGCCAAGGGAGGGCCGCAACTAATGAAAAACTGTTTTTT.